The 29 T cell receptor beta chains given below trace back to one sample, sequenced in a study of control samples from healthy donors and cancer patients. TCRdb keeps only in-frame clones here, not all; method: immunoSEQ multiplex PCR. The sample contains about 160,000 clones, approximately 94% of which appear only once. The sequencing input was PBMCs. Receptors were obtained from a man aged 55-75 years with colorectal cancer.

The rearrangement joins TRBV29-1 to TRBJ2-5; 7 bases agree with TRBD2. Trimming at V came to 7 bases and at J to 4 bases, leaving 3 bases not matched to a gene. CDR3 length: 11 residues. CDR1 is SQVTM, CDR2 ANQGSEA, per germline. CDR3 nucleotides: TGCAGCGGCCGACTAGCAGAGACCCAGTACTTC. Translation gives CSGRLAETQYF.

V usage is TRBV19 and J usage is TRBJ1-6; D unclear. The germline V gene encodes CDR1 LNHDA and CDR2 SQIVND (reference sequence). The ends were cut back, 8 bases at V and 7 bases at J, with 15 bases in the middle. CDR3 length: 14 residues. The CDR3 region has the DNA TGTGCCAGTCGATCCATGGAGTCCAATTCACCCCTCCACTTT. It specifies CASRSMESNSPLHF.

This chain uses TRBV3-1 (or the pseudogene TRBV3-2) with TRBJ2-7, with 9 bases that match TRBD1. This CDR3 is 15 amino acids long. Germline V gene sequence: CDR1 LGHDT, CDR2 YNNKEL (reference sequence). With 0 bases clipped from V and 7 bases from J, the junction kept 7 bases outside the gene matches. CDR3: CASSQEGTGGREQYF. CDR3 coding DNA: TGTGCCAGCAGCCAAGAGGGAACAGGGGGCCGGGAGCAGTACTTC.

The chain combines TRBV6-5 with TRBJ1-5, with D perhaps TRBD1 (5 bases). Deletions cut 5 bases from V and 4 bases from J, with 15 bases between. Germline CDR1 is MNHEY and CDR2 is SVGAGI. The CDR3 length is 15 residues. DNA of the CDR3: TGTGCCAGCAGTACTACCAGACAGTTAAATCAGCCCCAGCATTTT. It yields the protein CASSTTRQLNQPQHF.

The chain is built from TRBV19 and TRBJ1-2; the D is unclear. CDR1 is LNHDA and CDR2 is SQIVND in the germline V gene (reference sequence). Trimming shortened V by 1 base and J by 0 bases, and 6 bases separated the two germline ends. This CDR3 region has 14 residues. The CDR3, as DNA: TGTGCCAGTAGTATAGGTGGGGCTAACTATGGCTACACCTTC. Amino acid sequence: CASSIGGANYGYTF.

V is TRBV7-9 and J is TRBJ2-2; 7 bases line up with TRBD1. Per germline, CDR1 SEHNR and CDR2 FQNEAQ (reference sequence). The CDR3 sequence is 14 residues long. V shed 7 bases, J shed 5 bases, and the junction held 7 bases outside the gene matches. The CDR3 bases are TGTGCCAGCACCCGACAGGGTAGTACCGGGGAGCTGTTTTTT. Its protein is CASTRQGSTGELFF.

Concerning this clone: The sample has other DNA sequences that encode this CDR3 too. V usage is TRBV6-5 and J usage is TRBJ1-4, with unresolved D. The V gene lost 0 bases and the J gene lost 0 bases, with 5 bases spanning the gap. The germline V gene encodes CDR1 MNHEY and CDR2 SVGAGI. The CDR3 length is 15 residues. CDR3 coding DNA: TGTGCCAGCAGTTACTCGGAGGCAACTAATGAAAAACTGTTTTTT. Translation: CASSYSEATNEKLFF.

This chain uses TRBV5-1 with TRBJ1-5, with 7 bases that match TRBD1. Trimming cost V 0 bases and J 1 base; bases outside gene matches: 4. CDR3 size: 16 residues. The germline CDR1 and CDR2 sequences are SGHRS and YFSETQ. This CDR3 is CASSLGEGASNQPQHF. CDR3 coding DNA: TGCGCCAGCAGCTTGGGGGAGGGGGCGAGCAATCAGCCCCAGCATTTT.

V gene TRBV6-6 combines with J gene TRBJ1-5, with a tentative D call TRBD1 (6 bases). The CDR3 spans 15 residues. From germline, CDR1 is MNHNY and CDR2 SVGAGI (reference sequence). The germline V and J ends were trimmed by 0 bases and 3 bases, with 9 bases remaining between them. The CDR3 DNA follows: TGTGCCAGCAGTTACTCGTGGGACAACAATCAGCCCCAGCATTTT. It specifies CASSYSWDNNQPQHF.

This clone appeared once. This sample includes further DNA sequences coding for the same CDR3. The chain combines TRBV6-5 with TRBJ2-7, with TRBD2 matching 8 bases. Germline CDR1 is MNHEY and CDR2 is SVGAGI. With V trimmed by 0 bases and J by 4 bases, 5 bases remained unmatched. The CDR3 spans 15 residues. CDR3 residues: CASSYSGGAGYEQYF. CDR3 DNA: TGTGCCAGCAGTTACTCCGGGGGGGCCGGTTACGAGCAGTACTTC.

This chain links TRBV27 with TRBJ2-3; D may be TRBD1 (6 bases). Germline V CDR1 and CDR2: MNHEY, SMNVEV (reference sequence). The CDR3 sequence is 18 residues long. The V end was cut by 5 bases, the J end by 6 bases, with 27 bases between. CDR3 nucleotide sequence: TGTGCCAGCAGTCCCGGACAGAATGCAAATGTCCAGTCCGATACGCAGTATTTT. Amino acid sequence: CASSPGQNANVQSDTQYF.

The chain has TRBV7-9 and TRBJ2-5; no clear D gene. In germline, CDR1 is SEHNR, CDR2 FQNEAQ (reference sequence). The CDR3 is 11 amino acids. V lost 10 bases to trimming and J lost 3 bases, with 9 bases between them. The CDR3: CATDREETQYF. The CDR3 coding sequence is TGTGCCACGGATCGGGAAGAGACCCAGTACTTC.

The chain joins TRBV5-1 to TRBJ2-2, with D perhaps assigned TRBD1 or TRBD2 (5 bases each). The germline CDR1 and CDR2 sequences are SGHRS and YFSETQ. This CDR3 comprises 14 residues. V dropped 4 bases and J dropped 4 bases, with 11 bases sitting between them. The CDR3 reads CASSPGTPTGELFF. CDR3 nucleotides: TGCGCCAGCAGCCCCGGGACGCCCACCGGGGAGCTGTTTTTT.

The chain employs TRBV6-1 and TRBJ1-1; D is ambiguous. Looked up from germline, CDR1 is MNHNS and CDR2 is SASEGT. Trimming removed 2 bases from V and 2 bases from J, with 12 bases in between. The CDR3 contains 15 residues. The chain's CDR3 is CASSESAGFNTEAFF. In nucleotides, the CDR3 is TGTGCCAGCAGTGAATCCGCAGGCTTTAACACTGAAGCTTTCTTT.

This chain uses TRBV6-6 with TRBJ2-3, with a tentative D call TRBD1 (6 bases). Germline V gene data show CDR1 as MNHNY and CDR2 as SVGAGI (reference sequence). CDR3 size: 15 residues. Trimming pared 9 bases from V and 0 bases from J, leaving 16 bases between. As DNA, the CDR3 is TGTGCCAGTTTAGGGGCAGGGGCAAGCACAGATACGCAGTATTTT. Translation gives CASLGAGASTDTQYF.

V gene TRBV3-1 (or the pseudogene TRBV3-2) combines with J gene TRBJ1-4, with D tentatively TRBD1 (5 bases). The V gene lost 4 bases and the J gene lost 8 bases, with 14 bases spanning the gap. Germline V lookup: CDR1 LGHDT, CDR2 YNNKEL (reference sequence). The CDR3 has 14 amino acids. CDR3 in amino acids: CASSPRAYDEKLFF. The CDR3 nucleotides read TGTGCCAGCAGCCCCAGGGCTTACGACGAAAAACTGTTTTTT.

This chain links TRBV4-3 with TRBJ1-5; TRBD1 might be the D (6 bases). Germline CDR1 is LGHNA and CDR2 is YSLEER. The CDR3 covers 13 residues. Trimming shortened V by 2 bases and J by 7 bases, and 9 bases separated the two germline ends. The CDR3 here is CASSQKQGQPQHF. The CDR3 DNA reads as TGCGCCAGCAGCCAAAAACAGGGACAGCCCCAGCATTTT.

This clone was counted once. V gene TRBV9 combines with J gene TRBJ1-1, with D possibly being TRBD1 (5 bases). CDR3 size: 14 residues. CDR1 SGDLS and CDR2 YYNGEE come from the germline V gene. V gave up 3 bases and J gave up 1 base, with 10 bases separating them. CDR3 loop: CASSGQRTNTEAFF. The CDR3 DNA is TGTGCCAGCAGCGGACAGCGGACGAACACTGAAGCTTTCTTT.

This chain uses TRBV21-1 with TRBJ2-5. TRBV21-1 is reported as a pseudogene. CDR3 length: 14 residues. CDR3 protein: CASSKVTIRETQYF. Here the CDR3 DNA reads TGTGCCAGCAGCAAAGTCACTATCAGGGAGACCCAGTACTTC.

The chain carries TRBV6-1 and TRBJ1-1; 10 bases are shared with TRBD1. V was pared by 3 bases and J by 5 bases, with 6 bases of the junction left unmatched. Germline V gives CDR1 MNHNS, CDR2 SASEGT. The CDR3 has 15 amino acids. CDR3: CASSDLTGGWTEAFF. The CDR3 nucleotides are TGTGCCAGCAGTGACCTGACAGGGGGCTGGACTGAAGCTTTCTTT.

The chain links TRBV28 to TRBJ2-4; possible D gene TRBD1, 6 bases. Trimming pared 6 bases from V and 9 bases from J, leaving 21 bases between. The CDR3 is 15 amino acids. CDR1 and CDR2 from the germline V gene are MDHEN and SYDVKM. The CDR3 DNA reads as TGTGCCAGCAGCTTAAAAACCTACAGGGAAGTCATTCAGTACTTC. Amino acid sequence: CASSLKTYREVIQYF.

The genes are TRBV6-4 and TRBJ1-5; D unclear. Germline CDR1 is MRHNA and CDR2 is SNTAGT. This CDR3 spans 13 amino acids. V shed 4 bases and J shed 0 bases, with 4 bases lying between them. The CDR3 sequence: CASSVGSNQPQHF. The CDR3 DNA is TGTGCCAGCAGTGTGGGTAGCAATCAGCCCCAGCATTTT.

This clone was observed a few times. V and J are TRBV7-9 and TRBJ1-5; 9 nucleotides line up with TRBD1. V dropped 5 bases and J dropped 8; count of bases not matched to a gene: 7. The CDR3 runs to 14 residues. CDR1 is SEHNR, CDR2 FQNEAQ, per germline (reference sequence). The CDR3 region is CASSDGTGSKPQHF. DNA of the CDR3: TGTGCCAGCAGCGATGGGACAGGGTCGAAGCCCCAGCATTTT.

This chain links TRBV7-9 with TRBJ1-2; D remains ambiguous. Deletions cut 5 bases from V and 7 bases from J, with 11 bases between. Germline V gives CDR1 SEHNR, CDR2 FQNEAQ (reference sequence). This CDR3 is 12 amino acids long. The CDR3 coding sequence is TGTGCCAGCAGCCCAAACAGTGCTGGCTACACCTTC. This sequence encodes CASSPNSAGYTF.

This chain uses TRBV30 with TRBJ2-5, with D possibly called TRBD1 or TRBD2 (5 bases each). With 0 bases removed from V and 9 bases from J, the gap between germline ends came to 17 bases. Germline lookup yields CDR1 GTSNPN and CDR2 SVGIG (reference sequence). This CDR3 contains 14 residues. CDR3 protein: CAWSVLEGRGAQYF. For the CDR3, the DNA is TGTGCCTGGAGTGTACTCGAGGGGCGAGGGGCCCAGTACTTC.

V usage is TRBV3-1 (or the pseudogene TRBV3-2) and J usage is TRBJ2-1, with D perhaps TRBD1 (6 bases). This CDR3 spans 15 amino acids. Germline-derived CDR1 and CDR2 are LGHDT and YNNKEL (reference sequence). The V and J ends lost 6 bases and 1 base respectively, with 13 bases between them. The CDR3 loop is CASSHNRVSYNEQFF. CDR3 coding DNA: TGTGCCAGCAGTCACAACAGGGTTTCCTACAATGAGCAGTTCTTC.

This chain connects TRBV6-6 to TRBJ2-5, with 8 positions matching TRBD1. The CDR3 has 16 amino acids. The V and J ends lost 4 bases and 2 bases, in that order; junction bases with no gene match: 9. Per germline, CDR1 MNHNY and CDR2 SVGAGI (reference sequence). The CDR3 is CASSSHTNRGQETQYF. The CDR3 DNA sequence: TGTGCCAGCAGTTCCCACACCAACAGGGGGCAAGAGACCCAGTACTTC.

The chain links TRBV25-1 to TRBJ1-6, with D perhaps TRBD1 (5 bases). Germline V gives CDR1 MGHDK, CDR2 SYGVNS. CDR3 length equals 14 residues. V lost 6 bases, J lost 7 bases, and 13 bases lay in between. CDR3 sequence (DNA): TGTGCCAGCAGCTCAGGGTGGGGAAATTCACCCCTCCACTTT. Translating gives CASSSGWGNSPLHF.

V usage is TRBV25-1 and J usage is TRBJ1-6; a weak D match, TRBD1 (5 bases). Germline lookup yields CDR1 MGHDK and CDR2 SYGVNS. The CDR3 is 15 residues long. The V gene lost 4 bases and the J gene lost 6 bases, with 13 bases spanning the gap. In DNA form, the CDR3 reads TGTGCCAGCAGTGGCACGACAGTTCCTAATTCACCCCTCCACTTT. Amino acid sequence: CASSGTTVPNSPLHF.